The 27 T cell receptor beta chains listed next were all sequenced from one sample in a study of blood T cells in healthy people across ages. A J-beta primer mix and a sample-barcoded 5' primer were used in a second PCR of roughly 6 to 11 cycles. TCRdb passed the 5' RACE reads through MiXCR, listing each CDR3 protein once. The sample records roughly 1.9 million distinct CDR3 sequences, more than 35% being singletons. Sequenced material: blood. The receptors originated from a human donor in good health.

This clonotype was counted between two and nine times. The chain has TRBV11-1 and TRBJ2-2; 8 nucleotides line up with TRBD1. After removal of 5 bases from V and 0 bases from J, the junction contained 8 bases not matched to a gene. CDR1 and CDR2 (germline): SGHAT, FQDESV (reference sequence). CDR3 size: 17 residues. The CDR3 here is CASSGGRTGTNTGELFF. DNA for the CDR3: TGTGCCAGCAGCGGTGGGAGGACAGGGACGAACACCGGGGAGCTGTTTTTT.

The chain uses TRBV20-1 and TRBJ2-5; TRBD1 is a possible D gene (6 bases). The DNA matches TRBJ2-7 better at its end, which makes the J call doubtful. From germline, CDR1 is DFQATT and CDR2 SNEGSKA (reference sequence). The CDR3 has 13 residues. For the CDR3, the DNA is TGCAGTGCTGATGGGTTACAGGGACACGAGCAGTACTTC. Encoded protein: CSADGLQGHEQYF.

This clonotype was seen just once. The V call is TRBV5-1, the J call TRBJ2-5; 9 positions match TRBD2. This CDR3 is 17 amino acids long. The ends lost 1 base at V and 3 bases at J; junction bases unmatched: 10. Germline V gene lookup returns CDR1 SGHRS and CDR2 YFSETQ. The DNA of the CDR3 is TGCGCCAGCAGCTTGATGGCGCTTGGCGGGGGGGAAGAGACCCAGTACTTC. Its protein product is CASSLMALGGGEETQYF.

The rearrangement joins TRBV15 to TRBJ1-5; no firm D call. CDR3 length: 15 residues. The V gene's germline CDR1 is LNHNV and CDR2 YYDKDF (reference sequence). CDR3 coding DNA: TGTGCAACCGGGAGAACAAGGGAGCGCAATCAGCCCCAGCATTTT. It is translated as CATGRTRERNQPQHF.

This clonotype has a handful of counts. The chain links TRBV9 to TRBJ2-4, with 8 bases that match TRBD2. V was clipped by 4 bases and J by 4 bases; unmatched bases: 10. Germline CDR1 and CDR2: SGDLS and YYNGEE. The CDR3 is 16 amino acids. The chain's CDR3 is CASSPREGQGKNIQYF. CDR3 coding DNA: TGTGCCAGCAGCCCCCGGGAGGGGCAGGGGAAAAACATTCAGTACTTC.

This chain connects TRBV4-2 to TRBJ2-3, with TRBD2 matching over 9 bases. The CDR3 runs to 17 residues. Trimming removed 3 bases from V and 5 bases from J; junction bases left unmatched: 12. Germline V lookup: CDR1 LGHNA, CDR2 YNFKEQ. CDR3 bases: TGTGCCAGCAGCCAGAGATATAGCGGGGGAGGTGGAGATACGCAGTATTTT. It codes for CASSQRYSGGGGDTQYF.

This clonotype showed up just a few times. The J gene is TRBJ2-5, the V gene TRBV6-2 or TRBV6-3; D is uncertain. This CDR3 spans 16 amino acids. The germline gives CDR1 MNHEY, CDR2 SVGEGT. Trimming shortened V by 5 bases and J by 2 bases, and 18 bases separated the two germline ends. The CDR3 region has the DNA TGTGCCAGCAGTCCCTTCCCAAAGGGTATTCAAGAGACCCAGTACTTC. Translating it yields CASSPFPKGIQETQYF.

Worth noting for this clonotype: Relative to the germline gene, one junction end is altered; a read error may explain this. This sequence joins TRBV4-3 and TRBJ1-5, with unresolved D. Germline V gene lookup returns CDR1 LGHNA and CDR2 YSLEER. The CDR3 is 15 amino acids. The CDR3 here is CASSQEAGFNQPRHF. Written as DNA, the CDR3 is TGCGCCAGCAGCCAAGAGGCCGGGTTCAATCAGCCCCGGCATTTT.

This clonotype has a handful of counts. The chain links TRBV29-1 to TRBJ1-2; D might be TRBD1 (5 bases). This CDR3 has 14 amino acids. The V end was cut by 2 bases, the J end by 6 bases, with 16 bases between. Per germline, CDR1 SQVTM and CDR2 ANQGSEA. The CDR3 loop is CSVENDSLFDGYTF. CDR3 sequence (DNA): TGCAGCGTTGAAAATGACAGTCTTTTCGATGGCTACACCTTC. The full variable domain, in which reference TRBV29-1 and TRBJ1-2 provide the parts outside the CDR3, is SAVISQKPSRDICQRGTSLTIQCQVDSQVTMMFWYRQQPGQSLTLIATANQGSEATYESGFVIDKFPISRPNLTFSTLTVSNMSPEDSSIYLCSVENDSLFDGYTFGSGTRLTVV.

The chain carries TRBV20-1 and TRBJ2-3; D gene ambiguous. CDR1 and CDR2 from the germline V gene are DFQATT and SNEGSKA (reference sequence). V was pared by 2 bases and J by 7 bases, with 13 bases between. The CDR3 covers 13 residues. CDR3 in amino acids: CSARSFVGYTQYF. The CDR3 coding sequence is TGCAGTGCTAGATCCTTTGTAGGATATACGCAGTATTTT.

This clonotype was detected only a few times. This chain uses TRBV20-1 with TRBJ2-4; no firm D call. The CDR3 contains 13 residues. The germline V gene encodes CDR1 DFQATT and CDR2 SNEGSKA (reference sequence). Trimming shortened V by 6 bases and J by 0 bases, and 9 bases separated the two germline ends. CDR3 loop: CSAKWVAKNIQYF. The CDR3 DNA reads TGCAGTGCCAAGTGGGTAGCCAAAAACATTCAGTACTTC.

The chain is built from TRBV27 and TRBJ2-7, with D perhaps TRBD1 (5 bases). There are 15 residues in the CDR3. Germline V gene data show CDR1 as MNHEY and CDR2 as SMNVEV (reference sequence). Trimming took off 0 bases at V and 2 bases at J, with 11 bases between the two ends. As DNA, the CDR3 is TGTGCCAGCAGTTTATCGGGCAGGGCCCCCTACGAGCAGTACTTC. Encoded protein: CASSLSGRAPYEQYF.

There are a few counts of this clonotype. As DNA, the CDR3 is TGCAGTGCACTCGGAAGTGGCAACAATCAGCCCCAGCATTTT. As protein: CSALGSGNNQPQHF. This chain links TRBV20-1 with TRBJ1-5; no reliable D call. Per the germline V gene, CDR1 is DFQATT and CDR2 is SNEGSKA (reference sequence). This CDR3 has 14 amino acids. V shed 6 bases and J shed 3 bases, with 15 bases lying between them.

The rearrangement uses TRBV4-1 and TRBJ1-2; weak D call: TRBD1 (5 bases). CDR1 and CDR2 from the germline V gene are MGHRA and YSYEKL. CDR3 length equals 15 residues. With 4 bases removed from V and 2 bases from J, the gap between germline ends came to 14 bases. Here the CDR3 DNA reads TGCGCCAGCAGCCCGCGGTATCAGGGAAACTATGGCTACACCTTC. This translates into CASSPRYQGNYGYTF.

The chain is built from TRBV13 and TRBJ2-3; 9 bases fit TRBD1. The V gene's germline CDR1 is PRHDT and CDR2 FYEKMQ (reference sequence). The CDR3 has 16 residues. V lost 5 bases, J lost 2 bases, and 8 bases stayed unmatched. Here the CDR3 DNA reads TGTGCCAGCAGCCTTTGGACAGGGGACATCACAGATACGCAGTATTTT. Its translation: CASSLWTGDITDTQYF. Using reference TRBV13 and TRBJ2-3 for the parts outside the CDR3, the full variable domain is AAGVIQSPRHLIKEKRETATLKCYPIPRHDTVYWYQQGPGQDPQFLISFYEKMQSDKGSIPDRFSAQQFSDYHSELNMSSLELGDSALYFCASSLWTGDITDTQYFGPGTRLTVL.

This clonotype was observed a few times. The rearrangement joins TRBV27 to TRBJ2-1; a possible D gene is TRBD2 (6 bases). Per germline, CDR1 MNHEY and CDR2 SMNVEV (reference sequence). The CDR3 loop spans 17 amino acids. The ends were cut back, 2 bases at V and 3 bases at J, with 17 bases in the middle. CDR3 residues: CASSLNVAGSFYNEQFF. The CDR3, as DNA: TGTGCCAGCAGTTTAAACGTTGCGGGAAGTTTCTACAATGAGCAGTTCTTC.

The gene calls are TRBV7-2 and TRBJ2-3; TRBD2 might be the D (6 bases). V was clipped by 2 bases and J by 6 bases, with 21 bases between them. Germline V gives CDR1 SGHTA, CDR2 FQGNSA. The CDR3 spans 17 residues. The CDR3 bases are TGTGCCAGCAGCTTACACTATGTTCGAGCGGGTGGGGATACGCAGTATTTT. Its translation: CASSLHYVRAGGDTQYF.

Remarks on this clonotype: The junction does not match germline at one end; this may be a read error. This chain joins TRBV10-3 and TRBJ2-3; 11 bases agree with TRBD2. The germline V gene encodes CDR1 ENHRY and CDR2 SYGVKD. The CDR3 loop spans 15 amino acids. The CDR3 DNA is TGTGCCATCAGTGCCCATAGCGGGGGGGCAGATATGCAGTATTTT. Protein sequence: CAISAHSGGADMQYF.

As regards this clonotype: Being one base from a much bigger clone, this may be a read error. The CDR3 DNA reads TGTGCCAGCAGCCCTGGGGGACTAGTTGGTACGCAGTATTTT. Its protein product is CASSPGGLVGTQYF. The V and J genes are TRBV7-3 and TRBJ2-3; 8 nucleotides line up with TRBD2. V was pared by 5 bases and J by 8 bases, with 9 bases of the junction left unmatched. Germline CDR1 reads SGHTA; CDR2 reads FQGTGA. This CDR3 has 14 amino acids.

The rearrangement uses TRBV20-1 and TRBJ1-4; TRBD1 agrees at 9 bases. The CDR3 runs to 13 residues. Germline V gives CDR1 DFQATT, CDR2 SNEGSKA (reference sequence). The CDR3 here is CSATGGGNEKLFF. The DNA of the CDR3 is TGCAGCGCCACAGGGGGCGGTAATGAAAAACTGTTTTTT.

This clonotype turned up a few times. The CDR3 here is CASSFGEGYTF. In nucleotides, the CDR3 is TGTGCCAGCAGTTTTGGGGAAGGCTACACCTTC. V usage is TRBV12-3 or TRBV12-4 and J usage is TRBJ1-2; no clear D gene. The CDR3 runs to 11 residues. V lost 3 bases and J lost 8, with 7 bases in between.

This clonotype has only a few counts. The genes are TRBV4-1 and TRBJ2-5; D is unclear. The V gene lost 1 base and the J gene lost 2 bases, with 14 bases spanning the gap. Germline values: CDR1 MGHRA, CDR2 YSYEKL. The length of the CDR3 is 16 residues. The CDR3 DNA sequence: TGCGCCAGCAGCCAAGCTGTAACAGCAATACAAGAGACCCAGTACTTC. It translates to CASSQAVTAIQETQYF.

This clonotype has ten or more counts. One junction end disagrees with the germline gene, perhaps due to a read error. The J gene is TRBJ2-1, the V gene TRBV9; 9 bases line up with TRBD2. The germline V gene has CDR1 SGDLS and CDR2 YYNGEE. This CDR3 comprises 15 residues. CDR3 region: CASSVLAGSFNEQFF. CDR3 nucleotides: TGTGCCAGCAGCGTACTAGCGGGGTCCTTCAATGAGCAGTTCTTC.

This clonotype was seen only a few times. The gene calls are TRBV29-1 and TRBJ2-1; D perhaps matches TRBD1 (6 bases). The germline V and J ends were trimmed by 1 base and 4 bases, with 14 bases remaining between them. Germline CDR1 reads SQVTM; CDR2 reads ANQGSEA. The CDR3 extends over 15 amino acids. The CDR3 region is CSVEAFGQSYNEQFF. In nucleotides, the CDR3 is TGCAGCGTTGAAGCGTTTGGACAGTCATACAATGAGCAGTTCTTC.

This clonotype has more than one count but fewer than ten. The chain combines TRBV7-9 with TRBJ2-3, with 7 bases aligning to TRBD2. CDR3 length: 16 residues. Germline lookup yields CDR1 SEHNR and CDR2 FQNEAQ (reference sequence). Germline trimming cut 4 bases from V and 5 bases from J; bases unmatched to any gene: 12. The CDR3: CASSYHAGRVEDTQYF. The CDR3 region has the DNA TGTGCCAGCAGCTATCACGCTGGGAGGGTGGAAGATACGCAGTATTTT.

This clonotype was seen only a few times. This rearrangement joins TRBV15 to TRBJ2-1; 9 nucleotides match TRBD1. The CDR3 loop spans 15 amino acids. Unmatched junction bases numbered 8, after V lost 5 bases and J lost 6 bases. The germline V gene encodes CDR1 LNHNV and CDR2 YYDKDF (reference sequence). The CDR3 bases are TGTGCCACCAGCCGCGGACAGGGGAGCATCAATGAGCAGTTCTTC. Its protein is CATSRGQGSINEQFF.

The table lists this clonotype with many counts. The chain couples TRBV4-3 to TRBJ2-3; no definite D call. V lost 1 base to trimming and J lost 2 bases, with 10 bases between them. This CDR3 region has 15 residues. Per germline, CDR1 LGHNA and CDR2 YSLEER. The CDR3 nucleotides are TGCGCCAGCAGCCAAGTCCGTTCTAACACAGATACGCAGTATTTT. As protein: CASSQVRSNTDTQYF.